This T cell receptor (beta chain) was profiled in a study of shared clonotypes between healthy human individuals. On the study more broadly: Each donor contributed plates that comprised three CD4 naive, three CD4 memory, two CD8 naive and one CD8 memory. Overall study results and limits: Only a few donors were included, so the genetic and exposure-history diversity represented was limited. The naive CD4 repertoires of a few donors were compared, and approximately 4.5% of clonotypes were shared.

Regarding this clone: Its antigen is as yet unknown.

Germline V gene sequence: CDR1 SGHNT, CDR2 YYREEE (reference sequence). Between the trimmed V and J ends, which lost 0 bases and 7 bases, there was a span of 14 bases. CDR3 size: 14 residues. The repertoire was sequenced with immunoSEQ multiplex PCR; TCRdb's copy has only in-frame clones and lacks some. The table has around 600,000 clones, roughly 96% seen once. Naive CD8 cells were CD45RO-negative, positively selected for CCR7, excluding terminally differentiated effector memory CD45RA+ cells. Source material: naive CD8+ T cells sorted from blood. V gene TRBV5-4 combines with J gene TRBJ2-7; TRBD2 might be the D (5 bases). The sequence was obtained from a young woman in good health. DNA of the CDR3: TGTGCCAGCAGCTTGGAAGGTAGCGATGGTGAGCAGTACTTC. Translation gives CASSLEGSDGEQYF.